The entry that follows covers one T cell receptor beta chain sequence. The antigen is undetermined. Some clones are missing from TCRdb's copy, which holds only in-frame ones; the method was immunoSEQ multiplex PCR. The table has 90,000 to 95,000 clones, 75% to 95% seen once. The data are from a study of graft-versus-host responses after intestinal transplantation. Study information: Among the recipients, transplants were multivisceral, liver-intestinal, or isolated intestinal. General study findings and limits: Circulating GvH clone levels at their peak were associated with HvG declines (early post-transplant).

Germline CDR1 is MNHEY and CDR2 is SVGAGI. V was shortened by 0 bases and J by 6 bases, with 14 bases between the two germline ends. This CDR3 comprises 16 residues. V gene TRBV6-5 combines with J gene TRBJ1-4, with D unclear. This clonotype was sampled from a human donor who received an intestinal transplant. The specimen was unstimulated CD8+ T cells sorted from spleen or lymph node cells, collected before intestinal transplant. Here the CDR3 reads CASSYSPPGLYEKLFF. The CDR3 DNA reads TGTGCCAGCAGTTACTCTCCGCCAGGCCTATATGAAAAACTGTTTTTT.